This record looks at one T cell receptor (beta chain) sequence and its context. Its antigen is currently unknown. The CDR3 runs to 15 residues. Trimming cost V 1 base and J 5 bases; bases outside gene matches: 4. CDR1 and CDR2 from the germline V gene are SGHAT and FQNNGV. The data stem from a study of identical twins. Study conclusions and caveats: Modelling underestimated the level of out-of-frame TCR alpha sharing observed in monozygotic twins. Whereas memory repertoires showed no such difference, abundant cord blood beta clonotypes carried fewer insertions.

Template switching added a universal primer site, and cDNA bore unique molecular identifiers. Using its own MiXCR run on the 5' RACE reads, TCRdb lists one record per CDR3 protein. This sample has about 390,000 distinct CDR3 sequences, with roughly 9% found just once. This chain connects TRBV11-2 to TRBJ2-7; the match to TRBD2 covers 11 bases. Material: naive T cells sorted from blood. This clonotype was obtained from a woman between 45 and 65 years old in good health. CDR3 protein: CASSLVAGGPHEQYF. Written as DNA, the CDR3 is TGTGCCAGCAGCTTAGTAGCGGGAGGGCCTCACGAGCAGTACTTC.